The TCR beta chain under discussion was sequenced for a study of blood T cell repertoires in COVID-19. The germline V gene has CDR1 LGHDT and CDR2 YNNKEL (reference sequence). The CDR3 is 14 amino acids. The trim removed 1 base at V and 3 bases at J, leaving 1 base unmatched. In the study's own analysis: The assay estimated nucleated cells by amplifying reference gene primers. The repertoire was sequenced with immunoSEQ multiplex PCR; TCRdb's copy has only in-frame clones and lacks some. The DNA was the basis for D and trimming; V, J and clone size are from that table. This repertoire shows roughly 170,000 clones, about 80% found once; its top ten account for more than 10%.

Sequenced sample: PBMCs or T cells enriched from blood (not recorded which). This receptor was identified in a man in his fifties or sixties who had recovered from COVID-19. This sequence joins TRBV3-1 (or the pseudogene TRBV3-2) and TRBJ2-5, with 8 positions matching TRBD2. CDR3 residues: CASSQARGEETQYF. CDR3 nucleotide sequence: TGTGCCAGCAGCCAAGCGCGGGGGGAAGAGACCCAGTACTTC.